This T cell receptor (beta chain) was recorded in a study of blood T cell repertoires in COVID-19. Study overall: Acute-phase and convalescent COVID-19 samples originated in the United States, Italy and Spain. PBMCs, B-cell-depleted T cells, or T cells provided the cDNA or gDNA that made up the material.

The V and J ends lost 0 bases and 6 bases respectively, with 12 bases between them. Germline V gene sequence: CDR1 LNHDA, CDR2 SQIVND (reference sequence). The CDR3 is made up of 14 amino acids. This clone showed up just a few times. Authors' data handling: Estimation of nucleated cell counts was performed using reference gene primer amplification. Here immunoSEQ multiplex PCR was the method, and the copy in TCRdb shows in-frame clones only, minus some. V and J calls and clone size follow that table, whereas D and trimming were derived from the DNA. The repertoire holds about 74,000 clones, 90% seen once, with about 8.9% in the top ten.

J is TRBJ2-7 and V is TRBV19; the D gene is possibly TRBD1 (6 bases). What was sequenced was peripheral blood. This receptor was identified in a human donor in a cohort sampled during active COVID-19. The CDR3 DNA reads TGTGCCAGTAGTATAGACAGGGGCACTCGCGAGCAGTACTTC. Residues: CASSIDRGTREQYF. The full variable domain, in which reference TRBV19 and TRBJ2-7 provide the parts outside the CDR3, is DGGITQSPKYLFRKEGQNVTLSCEQNLNHDAMYWYRQDPGQGLRLIYYSQIVNDFQKGDIAEGYSVSREKKESFPLTVTSAQKNPTAFYLCASSIDRGTREQYFGPGTRLTVT.